This T cell receptor beta chain was sequenced in a study of T-cell memory formation after mild COVID-19. General observations from the study: Balance between CD4 and CD8 was seen in clones contracting day 15 to 85, and a CD4+ lean was seen in later expanders. CD4+ clones that contracted lay mainly in CM and EM; CD8+ ones lay in EMRA. Second-wave clones that peaked on day 37 lacked confirmed SARS-CoV-2 specificity.

TCRdb analysed the 5' RACE reads with MiXCR anew, one entry per CDR3 protein. The sample contains 250,000 or so distinct CDR3 sequences, around 17% of which appear only once. V was cut by 1 base and J by 5 bases, with 14 bases left in between. The CDR3 runs 16 residues. The germline V gene has CDR1 MNHEY and CDR2 SVGAGI. This clonotype was seen only once. Its cognate antigen is unknown. The origin of this receptor is a man between 18 and 35 years old who had mild COVID-19 (a few samples of this study predate the infection). Cell type and time point are not known. The chain uses TRBV6-5 and TRBJ2-2; no definite D call. Sequenced sample: PBMCs or a T cell subset sorted from them (not recorded which). Here the CDR3 reads CASSYFLTTVTGELFF. CDR3 in DNA: TGTGCCAGCAGTTACTTCCTAACAACAGTTACCGGGGAGCTGTTTTTT.